This record looks at one TCR beta chain sequence and its context. CDR3 length: 20 residues. Germline loops: CDR1 KGHDR, CDR2 SFDVKD. Trimming at V came to 4 bases and at J to 3 bases, leaving 21 bases not matched to a gene. This entry belongs to a study of blood T cell repertoires in COVID-19. The protocol was immunoSEQ multiplex PCR, while the TCRdb copy is restricted to in-frame clones and leaves out a portion. This sample yields tens of thousands of clones, of which roughly 93% are seen a single time; roughly 1.5% belongs to the top ten. The sequenced sample consisted of peripheral blood. The origin of this receptor is a human donor in a cohort sampled during active COVID-19. The chain links TRBV24-1 to TRBJ1-2; 8 bases are a match to TRBD1. CDR3 residues: CATSDSYRTGFVGGHYGYTF. For the CDR3, the DNA is TGTGCCACCAGTGACTCCTACCGGACAGGGTTTGTTGGAGGCCACTATGGCTACACCTTC.